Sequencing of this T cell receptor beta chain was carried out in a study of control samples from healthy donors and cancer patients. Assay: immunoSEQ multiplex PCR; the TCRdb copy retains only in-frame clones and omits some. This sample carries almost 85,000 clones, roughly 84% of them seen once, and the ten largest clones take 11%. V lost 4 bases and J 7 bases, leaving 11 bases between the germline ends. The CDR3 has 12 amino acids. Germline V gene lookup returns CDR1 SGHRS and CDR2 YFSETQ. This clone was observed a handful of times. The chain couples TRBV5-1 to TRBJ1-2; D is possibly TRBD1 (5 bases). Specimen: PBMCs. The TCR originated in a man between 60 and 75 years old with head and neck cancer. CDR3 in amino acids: CASSTSGGGYTF. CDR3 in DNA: TGCGCCAGCAGCACCTCGGGGGGTGGCTACACCTTC.